Described below is a single TCR beta chain sequence and its context. As handled by the study authors: The assay estimated nucleated cells by amplifying reference gene primers. Some clones are missing from TCRdb's copy, which holds only in-frame ones; the method was immunoSEQ multiplex PCR. That table furnishes V, J and clone size, whereas the DNA furnished D and trimming. This sample yields about 190,000 clones, of which around 73% are seen a single time; roughly 17% belongs to the top ten. The entry originates in a study of blood T cell repertoires in COVID-19. Looking at the study overall: The cDNA or gDNA used as material had been derived from T cells, B-cell-depleted T cells, or PBMCs.

This CDR3 comprises 16 residues. The V end was cut by 0 bases, the J end by 0 bases, with 11 bases between. Per germline, CDR1 SGHVS and CDR2 FQNEAQ. Material for sequencing was PBMCs or T cells enriched from blood (not recorded which). The rearrangement joins TRBV7-8 to TRBJ1-1; D unclear. The sequence came from a woman in her fifties or sixties who had recovered from COVID-19. CDR3 protein: CASSLAGVGVNTEAFF. Here the CDR3 DNA reads TGTGCCAGCAGCTTAGCCGGGGTTGGGGTGAACACTGAAGCTTTCTTT.